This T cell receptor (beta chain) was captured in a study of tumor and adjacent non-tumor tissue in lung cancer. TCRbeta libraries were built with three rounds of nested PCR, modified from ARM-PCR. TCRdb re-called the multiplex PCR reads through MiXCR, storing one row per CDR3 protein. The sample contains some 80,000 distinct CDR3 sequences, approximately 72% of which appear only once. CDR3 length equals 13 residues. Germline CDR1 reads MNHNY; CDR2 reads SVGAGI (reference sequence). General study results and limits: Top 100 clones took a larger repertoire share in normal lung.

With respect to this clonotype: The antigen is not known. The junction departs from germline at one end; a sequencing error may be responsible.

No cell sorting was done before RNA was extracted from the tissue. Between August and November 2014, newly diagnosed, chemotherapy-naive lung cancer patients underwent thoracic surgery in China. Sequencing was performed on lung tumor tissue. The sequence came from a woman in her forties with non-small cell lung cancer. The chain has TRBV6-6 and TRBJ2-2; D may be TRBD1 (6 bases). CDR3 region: CVSSLQGIGELFF. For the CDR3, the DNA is TGTGTCAGCAGTTTACAGGGAATCGGGGAGCTATTTTTT.